Below are 9 T cell receptor beta chains sequenced from a single sample in a study of T cells in Graves' hyperthyroidism and ophthalmopathy. Amplification of TCR beta CDR3 regions used RNA as the template. When the TCR CDR3 underwent first-round RT-PCR, the HTBI primer set was used. TCRdb redid the calling of the multiplex PCR reads with MiXCR, one entry per CDR3 protein. The sample gives about 600,000 distinct CDR3 sequences, 15% to 20% of which show up once; about 3.5% is in the top ten. Sequencing was done on a sample of blood. These receptors were obtained from a woman aged 40 to 50 with Graves' ophthalmopathy.

There are many counts of this clonotype. The genes are TRBV7-9 and TRBJ2-1; D remains ambiguous. Germline-derived CDR1 and CDR2 are SEHNR and FQNEAQ (reference sequence). V was cut by 4 bases and J by 0 bases, with 10 bases left in between. This CDR3 has 15 amino acids. The CDR3 region is CASSSSSRSYNEQFF. CDR3 DNA sequence: TGTGCCAGCAGCTCCTCATCCCGCTCCTACAATGAGCAGTTCTTC.

The V gene is TRBV7-3, the J gene TRBJ1-2; TRBD1 agrees at 8 bases. This CDR3 comprises 14 residues. CDR1 and CDR2 from the germline V gene are SGHTA and FQGTGA. Trimming cost V 2 bases and J 7 bases; bases outside gene matches: 6. The CDR3: CASSLSQTGVGYTF. The CDR3 DNA reads TGTGCCAGCAGCTTATCTCAGACAGGGGTTGGCTACACCTTC.

This clonotype has a count of ten or more. This rearrangement joins TRBV28 to TRBJ2-7, with TRBD2 matching 15 bases. CDR1 MDHEN and CDR2 SYDVKM come from the germline V gene. V gave up 2 bases and J gave up 5 bases; unmatched junction bases: 4. The CDR3 totals 16 residues. As DNA, the CDR3 is TGTGCCAGCAGTTTAGGGGGGACTAGCGGGAGGCACGAGCAGTACTTC. Translation gives CASSLGGTSGRHEQYF.

This clonotype was counted at least ten times. The V and J genes are TRBV10-3 and TRBJ2-7; 12 bases are a match to TRBD1. This CDR3 comprises 15 residues. Looked up from germline, CDR1 is ENHRY and CDR2 is SYGVKD. The V gene end was trimmed by 4 bases and the J gene end by 5 bases; junction bases not matched to a gene: 6. Here the CDR3 reads CAISGGTGGIDEQYF. The CDR3 nucleotides read TGTGCCATCAGTGGAGGGACAGGGGGCATCGACGAGCAGTACTTC.

Only a few counts were recorded for this clonotype. The rearrangement uses TRBV27 and TRBJ2-2; D may correspond to TRBD1 or TRBD2 (5 bases each). Trimming removed 3 bases from V and 6 bases from J, with 14 bases in between. The CDR3 loop spans 15 amino acids. Looked up from germline, CDR1 is MNHEY and CDR2 is SMNVEV (reference sequence). For the CDR3, the DNA is TGTGCCAGCAGTTTGGGACCAATGATTGCCGGGGAGCTGTTTTTT. It yields the protein CASSLGPMIAGELFF.

In its sample, this clonotype was seen a few times. The V call is TRBV6-1, the J call TRBJ1-2; TRBD1 might be the D (5 bases). The CDR3 loop spans 16 amino acids. Trimming cost V 7 bases and J 4 bases, with 22 bases left between them. Germline CDR1 reads MNHNS; CDR2 reads SASEGT. The chain's CDR3 is CASTPVTGRTSYGYTF. Here the CDR3 DNA reads TGTGCCAGCACCCCAGTTACAGGACGGACCTCCTATGGCTACACCTTC.

This clonotype was recorded many times. V and J are TRBV5-1 and TRBJ2-5; perhaps D is TRBD1 or TRBD2 (5 bases each). Trimming pared 3 bases from V and 4 bases from J, leaving 22 bases between. Germline loops: CDR1 SGHRS, CDR2 YFSETQ. This CDR3 is built from 17 residues. In nucleotides, the CDR3 is TGCGCCAGCAGCTGGGGCCAAGGACTTCCGGGGCGAGAGACCCAGTACTTC. It yields the protein CASSWGQGLPGRETQYF. The full variable domain, rest sourced from reference TRBV5-1 and TRBJ2-5, is KAGVTQTPRYLIKTRGQQVTLSCSPISGHRSVSWYQQTPGQGLQFLFEYFSETQRNKGNFPGRFSGRQFSNSRSEMNVSTLELGDSALYLCASSWGQGLPGRETQYFGPGTRLLVL.

The gene calls are TRBV29-1 and TRBJ2-3, with a weak D call TRBD2 (7 bases). The germline V gene has CDR1 SQVTM and CDR2 ANQGSEA. Deletions cut 4 bases from V and 5 bases from J, with 16 bases between. The CDR3 runs 14 residues. The CDR3 sequence is CSVVSGGGGDTQYF. CDR3 nucleotide sequence: TGCAGCGTTGTGTCGGGGGGCGGAGGAGATACGCAGTATTTT.

This clonotype was seen at least ten times. The genes are TRBV20-1 and TRBJ1-1; no reliable D call. The germline V gene encodes CDR1 DFQATT and CDR2 SNEGSKA (reference sequence). V was trimmed by 8 bases and J by 4 bases, leaving 14 bases between them. The CDR3 is 12 residues long. CDR3 DNA: TGCAGTTCGCTGGATCTGGGCACTGAAGCTTTCTTT. It is translated as CSSLDLGTEAFF.